This T cell receptor beta chain was documented in a study of T cells after posttransplantation cyclophosphamide. Study-wide points: Later blood repertoires were often dominated by clones from the donor CD8+ memory compartment.

As regards this clone: Antigen: not known.

Data came from immunoSEQ multiplex PCR; TCRdb stores just in-frame clones and leaves some out. This table holds about 52,000 clones, under 95% found once. V lost 5 bases to trimming and J lost 8 bases, with 21 bases between them. CDR1 is SGHTA, CDR2 FQGNSA, per germline. This CDR3 region has 15 residues. The chain carries TRBV7-2 and TRBJ1-2, with D maybe TRBD1 (6 bases). What was sequenced was PBMCs. The clonotype originates from a woman aged 25-40 years in good health and a related stem cell transplant donor. CDR3 loop: CASSPLGAGASGYTF. DNA for the CDR3: TGTGCCAGCAGCCCTCTGGGGGCGGGGGCGAGCGGCTACACCTTC.